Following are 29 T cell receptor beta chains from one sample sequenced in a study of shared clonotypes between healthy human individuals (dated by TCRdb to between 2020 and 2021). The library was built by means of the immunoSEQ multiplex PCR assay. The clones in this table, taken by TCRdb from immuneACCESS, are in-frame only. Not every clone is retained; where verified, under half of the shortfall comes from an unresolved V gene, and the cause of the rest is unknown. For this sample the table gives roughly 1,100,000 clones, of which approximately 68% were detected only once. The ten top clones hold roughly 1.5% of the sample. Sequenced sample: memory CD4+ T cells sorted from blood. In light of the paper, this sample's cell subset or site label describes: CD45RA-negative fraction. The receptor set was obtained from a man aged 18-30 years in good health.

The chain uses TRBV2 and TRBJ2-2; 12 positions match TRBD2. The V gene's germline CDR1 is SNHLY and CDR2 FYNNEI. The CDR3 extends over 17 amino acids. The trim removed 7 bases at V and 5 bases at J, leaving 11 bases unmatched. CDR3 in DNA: TGTGCCAGCATCCTCACCTCCGGGACTAGCGGGACCGGGGAGCTGTTTTTT. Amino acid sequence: CASILTSGTSGTGELFF.

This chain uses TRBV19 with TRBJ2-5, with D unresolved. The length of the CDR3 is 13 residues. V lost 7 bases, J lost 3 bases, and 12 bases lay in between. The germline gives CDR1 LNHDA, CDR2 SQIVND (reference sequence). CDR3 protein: CASKPPLEETQYF. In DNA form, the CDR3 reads TGTGCCAGTAAGCCCCCACTTGAAGAGACCCAGTACTTC.

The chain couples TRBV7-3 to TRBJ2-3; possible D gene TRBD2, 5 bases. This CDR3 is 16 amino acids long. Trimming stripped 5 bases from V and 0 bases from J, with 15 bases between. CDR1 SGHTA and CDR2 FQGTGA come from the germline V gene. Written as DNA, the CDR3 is TGTGCCAGCAGCCAAGGACTGATTGAGAGCACAGATACGCAGTATTTT. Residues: CASSQGLIESTDTQYF.

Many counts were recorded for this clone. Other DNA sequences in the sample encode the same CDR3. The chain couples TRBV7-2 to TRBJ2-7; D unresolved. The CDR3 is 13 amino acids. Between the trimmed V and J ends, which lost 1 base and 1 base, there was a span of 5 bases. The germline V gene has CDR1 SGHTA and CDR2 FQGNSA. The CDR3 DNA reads TGTGCCAGCAGCTTAGGTGTATCCTACGAGCAGTACTTC. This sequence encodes CASSLGVSYEQYF.

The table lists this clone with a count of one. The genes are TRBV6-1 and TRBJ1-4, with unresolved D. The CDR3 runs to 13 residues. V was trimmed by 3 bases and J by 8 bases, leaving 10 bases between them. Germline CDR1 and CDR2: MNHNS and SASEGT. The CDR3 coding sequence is TGTGCCAGCAGTGAGTCTCGAAGGGAAAAACTGTTTTTT. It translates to CASSESRREKLFF.

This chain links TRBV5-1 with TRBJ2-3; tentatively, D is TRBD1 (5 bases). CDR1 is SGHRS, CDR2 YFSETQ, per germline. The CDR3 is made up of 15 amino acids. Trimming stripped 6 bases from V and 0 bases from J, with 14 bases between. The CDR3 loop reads CASKVAGQSTDTQYF. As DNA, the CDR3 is TGCGCCAGCAAAGTGGCAGGGCAGAGCACAGATACGCAGTATTTT.

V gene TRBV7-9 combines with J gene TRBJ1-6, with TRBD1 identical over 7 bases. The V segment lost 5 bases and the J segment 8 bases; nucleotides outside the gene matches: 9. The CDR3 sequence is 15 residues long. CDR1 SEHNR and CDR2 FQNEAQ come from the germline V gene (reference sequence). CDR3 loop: CASSPTGNEYSPLHF. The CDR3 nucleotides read TGTGCCAGCAGCCCGACAGGGAACGAGTATTCACCCCTCCACTTT.

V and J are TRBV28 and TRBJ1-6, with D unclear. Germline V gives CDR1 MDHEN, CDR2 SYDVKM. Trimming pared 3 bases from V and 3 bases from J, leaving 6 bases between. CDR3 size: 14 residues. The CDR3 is CASSLGNYNSPLHF. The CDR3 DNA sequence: TGTGCCAGCAGTTTGGGGAACTATAATTCACCCCTCCACTTT.

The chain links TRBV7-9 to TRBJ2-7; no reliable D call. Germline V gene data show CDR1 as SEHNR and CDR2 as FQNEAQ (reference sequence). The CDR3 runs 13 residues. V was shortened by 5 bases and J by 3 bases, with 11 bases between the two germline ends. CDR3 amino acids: CASSPTPIYEQYF. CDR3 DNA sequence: TGTGCCAGCAGCCCCACACCGATCTACGAGCAGTACTTC. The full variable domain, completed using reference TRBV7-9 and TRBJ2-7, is DTGVSQNPRHKITKRGQNVTFRCDPISEHNRLYWYRQTLGQGPEFLTYFQNEAQLEKSRLLSDRFSAERPKGSFSTLEIQRTEQGDSAMYLCASSPTPIYEQYFGPGTRLTVT.

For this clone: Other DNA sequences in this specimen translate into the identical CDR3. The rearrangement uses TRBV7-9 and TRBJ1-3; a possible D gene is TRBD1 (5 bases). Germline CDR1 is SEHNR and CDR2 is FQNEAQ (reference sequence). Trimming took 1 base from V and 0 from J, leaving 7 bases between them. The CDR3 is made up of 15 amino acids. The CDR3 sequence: CASSLGGSSGNTIYF. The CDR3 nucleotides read TGTGCCAGCAGCTTAGGGGGGAGCTCTGGAAACACCATATATTTT.

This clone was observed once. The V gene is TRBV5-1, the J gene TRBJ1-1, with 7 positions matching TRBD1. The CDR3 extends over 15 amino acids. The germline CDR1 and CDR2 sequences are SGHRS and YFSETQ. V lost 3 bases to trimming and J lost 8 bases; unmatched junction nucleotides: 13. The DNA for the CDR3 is TGCGCCAGCAGCTATACGACAGGGAGCGGCCAAGAAGCTTTCTTT. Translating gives CASSYTTGSGQEAFF.

The CDR3 DNA reads as TGCGCCAGCAGCCCGGACCGGGGAAGCCGCAACACCGGGGAGCTGTTTTTT. Amino acid sequence: CASSPDRGSRNTGELFF. V usage is TRBV5-1 and J usage is TRBJ2-2; a possible D gene is TRBD2 (5 bases). This CDR3 contains 17 residues. Germline V CDR1 and CDR2: SGHRS, YFSETQ. The V end was cut by 4 bases, the J end by 2 bases, with 18 bases between.

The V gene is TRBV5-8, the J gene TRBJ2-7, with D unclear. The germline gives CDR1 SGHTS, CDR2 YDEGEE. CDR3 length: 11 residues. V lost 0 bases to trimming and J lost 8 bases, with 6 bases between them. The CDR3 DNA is TGTGCCAGCAGCTTGGCTGGTCAGCAGTACTTC. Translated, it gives CASSLAGQQYF.

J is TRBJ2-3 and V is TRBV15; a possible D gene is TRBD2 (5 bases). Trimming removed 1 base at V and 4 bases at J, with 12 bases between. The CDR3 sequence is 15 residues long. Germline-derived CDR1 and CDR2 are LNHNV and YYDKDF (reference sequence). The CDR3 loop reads CATSRAGVGADTQYF. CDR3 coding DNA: TGTGCCACCAGCAGAGCCGGGGTGGGCGCAGATACGCAGTATTTT.

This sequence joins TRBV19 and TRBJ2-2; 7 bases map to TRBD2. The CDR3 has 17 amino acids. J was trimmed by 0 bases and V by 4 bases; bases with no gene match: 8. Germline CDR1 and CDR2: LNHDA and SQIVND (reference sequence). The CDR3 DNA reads TGTGCCAGTAGTACCAGGTCTGCGGGGGCGAACACCGGGGAGCTGTTTTTT. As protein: CASSTRSAGANTGELFF.

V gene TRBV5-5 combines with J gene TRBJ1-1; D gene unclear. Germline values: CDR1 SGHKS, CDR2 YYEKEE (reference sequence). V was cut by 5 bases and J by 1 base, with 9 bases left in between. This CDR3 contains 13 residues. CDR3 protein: CASRQQRNTEAFF. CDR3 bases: TGTGCCAGCAGACAACAGCGGAACACTGAAGCTTTCTTT.

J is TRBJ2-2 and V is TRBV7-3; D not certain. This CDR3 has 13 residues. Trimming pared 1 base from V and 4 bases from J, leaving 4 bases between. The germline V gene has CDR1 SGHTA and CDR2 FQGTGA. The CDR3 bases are TGTGCCAGCAGCTTAAAGGGCACCGGGGAGCTGTTTTTT. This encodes CASSLKGTGELFF.

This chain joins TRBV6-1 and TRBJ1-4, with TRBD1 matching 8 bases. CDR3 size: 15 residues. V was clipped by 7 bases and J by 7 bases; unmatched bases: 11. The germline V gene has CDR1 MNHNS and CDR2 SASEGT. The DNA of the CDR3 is TGTGCCAGCACCGTACTACAGGGGGGCGGTGAAAAACTGTTTTTT. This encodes CASTVLQGGGEKLFF.

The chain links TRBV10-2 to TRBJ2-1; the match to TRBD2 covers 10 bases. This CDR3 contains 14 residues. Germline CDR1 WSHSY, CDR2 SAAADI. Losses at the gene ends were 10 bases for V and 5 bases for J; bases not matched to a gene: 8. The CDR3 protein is CATAPSGRDNEQFF. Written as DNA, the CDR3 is TGCGCCACTGCCCCCAGCGGGAGGGACAATGAGCAGTTCTTC.

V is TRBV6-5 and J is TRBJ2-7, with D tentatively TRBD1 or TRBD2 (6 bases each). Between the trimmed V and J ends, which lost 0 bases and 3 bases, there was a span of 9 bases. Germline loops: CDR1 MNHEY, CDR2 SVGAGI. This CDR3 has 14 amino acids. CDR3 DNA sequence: TGTGCCAGCAGTTACTCGAGGGGGGACTACGAGCAGTACTTC. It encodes CASSYSRGDYEQYF.

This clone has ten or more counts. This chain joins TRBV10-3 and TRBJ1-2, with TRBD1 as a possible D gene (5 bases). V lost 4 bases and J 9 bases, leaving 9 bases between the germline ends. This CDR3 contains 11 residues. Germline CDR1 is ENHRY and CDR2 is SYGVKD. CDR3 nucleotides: TGTGCCATCAGTGGGGAGGGGAGCTACACCTTC. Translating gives CAISGEGSYTF.

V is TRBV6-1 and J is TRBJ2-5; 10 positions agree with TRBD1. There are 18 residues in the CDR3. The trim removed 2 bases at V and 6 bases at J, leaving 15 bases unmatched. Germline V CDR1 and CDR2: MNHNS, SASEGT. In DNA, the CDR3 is TGTGCCAGCAGTGAACCGGGACAGGGGCGCAACTTGAGAAAGACCCAGTACTTC. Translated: CASSEPGQGRNLRKTQYF.

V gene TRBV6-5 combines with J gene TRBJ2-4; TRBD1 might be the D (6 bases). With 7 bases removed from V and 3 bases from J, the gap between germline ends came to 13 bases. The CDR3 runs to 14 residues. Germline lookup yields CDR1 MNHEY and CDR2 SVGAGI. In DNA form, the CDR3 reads TGTGCCAGCACCCCATTAGGGGGCAAAAACATTCAGTACTTC. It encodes CASTPLGGKNIQYF.

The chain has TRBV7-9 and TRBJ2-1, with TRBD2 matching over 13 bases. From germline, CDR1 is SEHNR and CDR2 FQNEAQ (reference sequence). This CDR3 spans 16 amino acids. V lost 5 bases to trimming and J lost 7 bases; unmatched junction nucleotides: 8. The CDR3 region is CASSEPGLAGVNEQFF. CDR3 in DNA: TGTGCCAGCAGCGAACCCGGACTAGCGGGAGTAAATGAGCAGTTCTTC.

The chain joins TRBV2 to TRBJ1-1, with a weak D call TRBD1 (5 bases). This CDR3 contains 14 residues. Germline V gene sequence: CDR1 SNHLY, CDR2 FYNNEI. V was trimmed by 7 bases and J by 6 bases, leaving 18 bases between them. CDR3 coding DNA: TGTGCCAGCACGCTAATGGGGCTTCGAGCTGAAGCTTTCTTT. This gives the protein CASTLMGLRAEAFF.

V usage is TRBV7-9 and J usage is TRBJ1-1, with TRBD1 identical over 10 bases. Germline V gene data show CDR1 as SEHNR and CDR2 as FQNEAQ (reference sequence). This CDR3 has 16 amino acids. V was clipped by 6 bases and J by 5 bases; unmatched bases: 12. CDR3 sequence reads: CASRPRDRGKGTEAFF. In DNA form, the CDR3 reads TGTGCCAGCAGGCCCCGGGACAGGGGAAAGGGAACTGAAGCTTTCTTT.

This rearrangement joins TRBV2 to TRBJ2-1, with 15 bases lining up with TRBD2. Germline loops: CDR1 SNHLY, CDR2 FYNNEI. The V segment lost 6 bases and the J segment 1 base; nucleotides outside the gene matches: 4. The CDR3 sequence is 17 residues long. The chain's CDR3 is CASRGLAGGTSYNEQFF. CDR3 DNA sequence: TGTGCCAGCAGGGGACTAGCGGGAGGCACGTCCTACAATGAGCAGTTCTTC.

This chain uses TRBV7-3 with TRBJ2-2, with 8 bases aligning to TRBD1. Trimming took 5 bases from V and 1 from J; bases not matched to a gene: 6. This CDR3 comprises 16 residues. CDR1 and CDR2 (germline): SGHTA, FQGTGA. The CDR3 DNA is TGTGCCAGCAGCCCCCGGACAGGGCTGAACACCGGGGAGCTGTTTTTT. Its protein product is CASSPRTGLNTGELFF. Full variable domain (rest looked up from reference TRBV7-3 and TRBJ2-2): GAGVSQTPSNKVTEKGKYVELRCDPISGHTALYWYRQSLGQGPEFLIYFQGTGAADDSGLPNDRFFAVRPEGSVSTLKIQRTERGDSAVYLCASSPRTGLNTGELFFGEGSRLTVL.

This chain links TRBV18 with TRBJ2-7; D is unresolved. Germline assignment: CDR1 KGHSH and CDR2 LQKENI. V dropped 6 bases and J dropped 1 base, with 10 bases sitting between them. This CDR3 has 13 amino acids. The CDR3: CASSWTDSYEQYF. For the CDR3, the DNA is TGTGCCAGCTCGTGGACGGATTCCTACGAGCAGTACTTC.